This paragraph covers one TCR beta chain sequence. This record comes from a study of blood T cell repertoires in COVID-19. The junction had 5 bases not matched to a gene; V was cut back by 6 bases and J by 4 bases. CDR3 length: 15 residues. Germline CDR1 is MNHEY and CDR2 is SVGAGI. Clones were sequenced by immunoSEQ multiplex PCR, and TCRdb holds only the in-frame ones, with some missing. The repertoire has 150,000 or so clones, roughly 84% of them found once; the top ten carry roughly 14%. V and J are TRBV6-5 and TRBJ1-5, with 11 bases aligning to TRBD1. The sample taken for sequencing was peripheral blood. This receptor was taken from a man aged 18 to 35 with active or convalescent COVID-19. Here the CDR3 DNA reads TGTGCCAGCAGGACGGGACAGGGGGGGAATCAGCCCCAGCATTTT. Protein sequence: CASRTGQGGNQPQHF.